This passage covers 26 T cell receptor beta chains from one sample sequenced in a study of glioma-infiltrating T cells after dendritic cell vaccination. TCRdb's copy holds only in-frame clones and misses some; the assay was immunoSEQ multiplex PCR. This sample yields 99,000 or so clones, of which around 89% are seen a single time; 2.7% belongs to the top ten. Time point indicated: after dendritic cell vaccination, including at tumor progression/relapse. The material sequenced was blood, taken after dendritic cell vaccination. These receptors were obtained from a human donor with glioblastoma.

The V gene is TRBV5-6, the J gene TRBJ1-5, with a weak D call TRBD1 (6 bases). Germline CDR1 is SGHDT and CDR2 is YYEEEE. V was clipped by 4 bases and J by 3 bases, with 14 bases between them. This CDR3 region has 15 residues. CDR3 DNA: TGTGCCAGCAGCGGGTGGACAGACCTCAATCAGCCCCAGCATTTT. Its protein is CASSGWTDLNQPQHF.

The chain couples TRBV9 to TRBJ1-5, with D possibly being TRBD1 (5 bases). Germline-derived CDR1 and CDR2 are SGDLS and YYNGEE. The V end lost 4 bases, the J end lost 1 base, and 12 bases lay between the germline ends. The CDR3 has 15 residues. This CDR3 reads CASSPAGGSNQPQHF. DNA for the CDR3: TGTGCCAGCAGCCCCGCCGGGGGGAGCAATCAGCCCCAGCATTTT.

The chain employs TRBV6-1 and TRBJ2-3; 9 nucleotides align to TRBD2. This CDR3 has 14 residues. V lost 4 bases and J lost 8; bases outside the gene matches: 7. Looked up from germline, CDR1 is MNHNS and CDR2 is SASEGT. For the CDR3, the DNA is TGTGCCAGCAGTGGCTCGGGACTAGCAAGTACGCAGTATTTT. Encoded protein: CASSGSGLASTQYF.

This clone has only one observation. The same CDR3 can be traced to other DNA sequences in this sample. CDR3 DNA sequence: TGCGCCAGCAGTTTAACAGGGCTGAACACTGAAGCTTTCTTT. It encodes CASSLTGLNTEAFF. V gene TRBV5-1 combines with J gene TRBJ1-1, with D possibly matching TRBD1 (6 bases). Trimming shortened V by 5 bases and J by 0 bases, and 11 bases separated the two germline ends. Germline V gene data show CDR1 as SGHRS and CDR2 as YFSETQ. The CDR3 has 14 residues.

The V call is TRBV7-3, the J call TRBJ2-2; tentative D call: TRBD2 (5 bases). The ends were cut back, 3 bases at V and 7 bases at J, with 12 bases in the middle. The CDR3 extends over 14 amino acids. CDR1 SGHTA and CDR2 FQGTGA come from the germline V gene. CDR3 sequence (DNA): TGTGCCAGCAGCTTGGATACGGGGATCGGGGAGCTGTTTTTT. It specifies CASSLDTGIGELFF.

This clone has only one observation. The chain uses TRBV7-8 and TRBJ1-2, with D unresolved. V was cut by 5 bases and J by 2 bases, with 21 bases left in between. From germline, CDR1 is SGHVS and CDR2 FQNEAQ. The CDR3 contains 17 residues. Here the CDR3 reads CASSPITGRTINYGYTF. The CDR3 DNA is TGTGCCAGCAGCCCTATCACGGGGAGGACTATAAACTATGGCTACACCTTC.

The chain combines TRBV2 with TRBJ2-2; D uncertain. Germline V gives CDR1 SNHLY, CDR2 FYNNEI. V shed 3 bases and J shed 1 base, with 9 bases lying between them. The CDR3 runs to 15 residues. CDR3: CASSELRLNTGELFF. The CDR3 bases are TGTGCCAGCAGTGAGCTCAGGTTGAACACCGGGGAGCTGTTTTTT.

The rearrangement joins TRBV2 to TRBJ2-3, with TRBD2 identical over 10 bases. From germline, CDR1 is SNHLY and CDR2 FYNNEI. CDR3 size: 15 residues. The junction had 3 bases not matched to a gene; V was cut back by 5 bases and J by 1 base. The CDR3 bases are TGTGCCAGCAGTCTCGGGACTAGCGGCACAGATACGCAGTATTTT. This encodes CASSLGTSGTDTQYF.

Notes on this clone: Other DNA sequences of this sample code for an identical CDR3. This chain uses TRBV11-2 with TRBJ2-5; D gene uncertain. Germline V CDR1 and CDR2: SGHAT, FQNNGV. There are 11 residues in the CDR3. Trimming stripped 5 bases from V and 1 base from J, with 2 bases between. The CDR3 sequence: CASSLQETQYF. The DNA of the CDR3 is TGTGCCAGCAGCCTCCAAGAGACCCAGTACTTC. Using reference TRBV11-2 and TRBJ2-5 for the parts outside the CDR3, the full variable domain is EAGVAQSPRYKIIEKRQSVAFWCNPISGHATLYWYQQILGQGPKLLIQFQNNGVVDDSQLPKDRFSAERLKGVDSTLKIQPAKLEDSAVYLCASSLQETQYFGPGTRLLVL.

The chain's CDR3 is CASSLDRGPTYEQYF. The CDR3 DNA reads as TGCGCCAGCAGCTTGGATCGCGGGCCAACCTACGAGCAGTACTTC. The chain has TRBV5-1 and TRBJ2-7; possible D gene TRBD2, 5 bases. CDR1 is SGHRS, CDR2 YFSETQ, per germline. The CDR3 has 15 amino acids. Between the trimmed V and J ends, which lost 0 bases and 2 bases, there was a span of 12 bases.

The chain recombines TRBV9 with TRBJ1-1, with TRBD1 as a possible D gene (5 bases). This CDR3 is built from 18 residues. The V gene's germline CDR1 is SGDLS and CDR2 YYNGEE. Trimming cost V 0 bases and J 8 bases, with 26 bases left between them. Written as DNA, the CDR3 is TGTGCCAGCAGCGTAGTGGGTTGGGGCCAACTCGTTATCCCCGAAGCTTTCTTT. As protein: CASSVVGWGQLVIPEAFF.

The gene calls are TRBV6-5 and TRBJ1-4; D remains unclear. This CDR3 region has 14 residues. V lost 0 bases and J 10 bases, leaving 12 bases between the germline ends. Germline V gene lookup returns CDR1 MNHEY and CDR2 SVGAGI. The DNA for the CDR3 is TGTGCCAGCAGTTACTCGGCCAGCGAGGGAAAACTGTTTTTT. Translated: CASSYSASEGKLFF.

The count of this clone is one. V gene TRBV4-2 combines with J gene TRBJ1-2; TRBD1 agrees at 7 bases. The CDR3 covers 15 residues. The germline V gene has CDR1 LGHNA and CDR2 YNFKEQ. Trimming took 0 bases from V and 2 from J; bases not matched to a gene: 3. CDR3 loop: CASSQDDRENYGYTF. DNA for the CDR3: TGTGCCAGCAGCCAAGACGACAGGGAGAACTATGGCTACACCTTC.

J is TRBJ2-1 and V is TRBV7-2, with TRBD2 matching over 9 bases. With 5 bases clipped from V and 7 bases from J, the junction kept 9 bases outside the gene matches. The CDR3 totals 15 residues. Germline CDR1 SGHTA, CDR2 FQGNSA. The CDR3 nucleotides read TGTGCCAGCAGCCTCTTAGCGGGAGCCCCTAATGAGCAGTTCTTC. This translates into CASSLLAGAPNEQFF.

The chain uses TRBV5-1 and TRBJ2-7; TRBD2 might be the D (6 bases). The length of the CDR3 is 14 residues. Germline V lookup: CDR1 SGHRS, CDR2 YFSETQ. V lost 4 bases and J 6 bases, leaving 17 bases between the germline ends. The CDR3: CASSGPGETSEQYF. Written as DNA, the CDR3 is TGCGCCAGCAGCGGGCCGGGGGAAACCTCCGAGCAGTACTTC.

The chain joins TRBV7-2 to TRBJ2-2; D is unclear. This CDR3 is 16 amino acids long. The V gene's germline CDR1 is SGHTA and CDR2 FQGNSA. Between the trimmed V and J ends, which lost 0 bases and 3 bases, there was a span of 11 bases. CDR3 residues: CASSLARFRDTGELFF. CDR3 bases: TGTGCCAGCAGCTTAGCGAGGTTTAGAGACACCGGGGAGCTGTTTTTT.

The V and J genes are TRBV5-4 and TRBJ2-1; TRBD2 aligns across 10 bases. The V gene's germline CDR1 is SGHNT and CDR2 YYREEE (reference sequence). The CDR3 consists of 17 residues. Trimming took 0 bases from V and 1 from J; bases not matched to a gene: 4. The CDR3, as DNA: TGTGCCAGCAGCTTGGCCCAGCGGGGGGGGTCCTACAATGAGCAGTTCTTC. This codes for CASSLAQRGGSYNEQFF.

V usage is TRBV11-2 and J usage is TRBJ1-2; maybe TRBD1 (6 bases). The V gene lost 6 bases and the J gene lost 5 bases, with 13 bases spanning the gap. Per germline, CDR1 SGHAT and CDR2 FQNNGV. The CDR3 is 13 amino acids. CDR3 sequence: CASRGQHRYGYTF. As DNA, the CDR3 is TGTGCCAGCAGAGGACAGCATCGGTATGGCTACACCTTC.

The genes are TRBV2 and TRBJ2-5; D is unresolved. This CDR3 comprises 13 residues. From germline, CDR1 is SNHLY and CDR2 FYNNEI. V was shortened by 2 bases and J by 6 bases, with 10 bases between the two germline ends. CDR3 protein: CASSEFSRQTQYF. As DNA, the CDR3 is TGTGCCAGCAGTGAATTTAGCCGCCAGACCCAGTACTTC. Using reference TRBV2 and TRBJ2-5 for the parts outside the CDR3, the full variable domain is EPEVTQTPSHQVTQMGQEVILRCVPISNHLYFYWYRQILGQKVEFLVSFYNNEISEKSEIFDDQFSVERPDGSNFTLKIRSTKLEDSAMYFCASSEFSRQTQYFGPGTRLLVL.

The chain employs TRBV10-3 and TRBJ2-3, with 8 bases aligning to TRBD1. With 5 bases clipped from V and 6 bases from J, the junction kept 7 bases outside the gene matches. This CDR3 has 14 amino acids. Germline CDR1 reads ENHRY; CDR2 reads SYGVKD. This CDR3 is CAISPGTGFDTQYF. CDR3 bases: TGTGCCATCAGTCCCGGGACAGGATTTGATACGCAGTATTTT.

The V gene is TRBV4-2, the J gene TRBJ1-5; the D gene is possibly TRBD1 (6 bases). This CDR3 contains 16 residues. Germline V gene sequence: CDR1 LGHNA, CDR2 YNFKEQ. Trimming shortened V by 4 bases and J by 5 bases, and 18 bases separated the two germline ends. The CDR3 loop reads CASSLGVGTRHQPQHF. The CDR3 DNA sequence: TGTGCCAGCAGCCTCGGAGTGGGGACACGGCATCAGCCCCAGCATTTT.

The chain uses TRBV5-1 and TRBJ2-6; tentative D call: TRBD2 (6 bases). The CDR3 is made up of 15 amino acids. Trimming took off 3 bases at V and 4 bases at J, with 11 bases between the two ends. Germline-derived CDR1 and CDR2 are SGHRS and YFSETQ. The CDR3 DNA reads as TGCGCCAGCAGCTCGGGGGAGCCCGGGGCCAACGTCCTGACTTTC. It yields the protein CASSSGEPGANVLTF.

This sequence joins TRBV15 and TRBJ1-2; D remains unclear. Trimming removed 0 bases from V and 1 base from J, with 3 bases in between. From germline, CDR1 is LNHNV and CDR2 YYDKDF (reference sequence). The CDR3 is made up of 13 amino acids. CDR3 sequence reads: CATSRDSNYGYTF. In nucleotides, the CDR3 is TGTGCCACCAGCAGAGACAGTAACTATGGCTACACCTTC.

The chain uses TRBV7-3 and TRBJ2-1, with TRBD2 matching 9 bases. The CDR3 length is 15 residues. Germline assignment: CDR1 SGHTA and CDR2 FQGTGA. The junction had 4 bases not matched to a gene; V was cut back by 4 bases and J by 3 bases. CDR3 nucleotide sequence: TGTGCCAGCAGCTCCTTAGCGGGGGACTACAATGAGCAGTTCTTC. Its translation: CASSSLAGDYNEQFF.

The V call is TRBV6-5, the J call TRBJ2-7; 9 positions agree with TRBD1. This CDR3 has 16 amino acids. CDR1 and CDR2 from the germline V gene are MNHEY and SVGAGI. The trim removed 0 bases at V and 6 bases at J, leaving 9 bases unmatched. The CDR3 is CASSYSRWTGAGEQYF. CDR3 in DNA: TGTGCCAGCAGTTACTCACGGTGGACAGGGGCGGGCGAGCAGTACTTC.

This clone was counted a single time. The CDR3 here is CASSPRVGQGVPQYF. The CDR3 DNA sequence: TGTGCCAGCAGCCCTCGGGTGGGACAGGGAGTCCCCCAGTACTTC. This sequence joins TRBV7-9 and TRBJ2-5; 9 positions agree with TRBD1. Germline V CDR1 and CDR2: SEHNR, FQNEAQ (reference sequence). The CDR3 contains 15 residues. With V trimmed by 5 bases and J by 9 bases, 13 bases remained unmatched.